Presented here are 9 T cell receptor beta chains from one specimen sequenced in a study of T cells after yellow fever vaccination. A single record per CDR3 protein comes from TCRdb applying MiXCR to the 5' RACE reads. This table holds about 260,000 distinct CDR3 sequences, approximately 5.2% found once. Sequenced material: CD4+ T cells sorted from PBMCs, taken on the day of the yellow fever booster vaccination. The receptors shown here come from a man between 18 and 29 years old who received the YFV17D yellow fever vaccine.

This clonotype was seen only a few times. This chain joins TRBV7-2 and TRBJ2-4; 11 bases line up with TRBD2. Germline CDR1 reads SGHTA; CDR2 reads FQGNSA. CDR3 length equals 18 residues. J was trimmed by 5 bases and V by 5 bases; bases with no gene match: 14. The CDR3 loop is CASSRRPGLAARENIQYF. In DNA form, the CDR3 reads TGTGCCAGCAGCCGCCGCCCGGGACTAGCGGCGCGTGAAAACATTCAGTACTTC.

The chain's CDR3 is CASSPAGTGTGELFF. CDR3 sequence (DNA): TGCGCCAGCAGCCCAGCCGGGACAGGGACCGGGGAGCTGTTTTTT. This rearrangement joins TRBV4-3 to TRBJ2-2; 9 bases fit TRBD1. CDR1 LGHNA and CDR2 YSLEER come from the germline V gene. This CDR3 is 15 amino acids long. V shed 4 bases, J shed 5 bases, and the junction held 5 bases outside the gene matches.

This clonotype showed up just a few times. This chain joins TRBV21-1 and TRBJ2-7; the table assigns TRBD1, which was not confirmed against the DNA. TRBV21-1 is annotated as a pseudogene. This CDR3 has 14 residues. CDR3 DNA: TGTGCCAGCAGCAAAGCTACAGGGTTAGTTGAGCAGTACGTC. It encodes CASSKATGLVEQYV.

This clonotype was found many times. The CDR3 reads CASSAQMRTGGNEQFF. The CDR3 nucleotides are TGTGCCAGCAGCGCCCAAATGAGGACAGGGGGTAATGAGCAGTTCTTC. The chain recombines TRBV9 with TRBJ2-1; 10 nucleotides match TRBD1. The junction had 10 bases not matched to a gene; V was cut back by 3 bases and J by 7 bases. This CDR3 region has 16 residues. Germline CDR1 SGDLS, CDR2 YYNGEE. Supplemented by reference TRBV9 and TRBJ2-1, the full variable domain reads DSGVTQTPKHLITATGQRVTLRCSPRSGDLSVYWYQQSLDQGLQFLIQYYNGEERAKGNILERFSAQQFPDLHSELNLSSLELGDSALYFCASSAQMRTGGNEQFFGPGTRLTVL.

This sequence joins TRBV19 and TRBJ2-3, with 8 nucleotides matching TRBD2. Germline V gene lookup returns CDR1 LNHDA and CDR2 SQIVND (reference sequence). V was clipped by 5 bases and J by 4 bases; unmatched bases: 8. The CDR3 consists of 15 residues. The CDR3 reads CASSSPGLVADTQYF. CDR3 nucleotide sequence: TGTGCCAGTAGTTCCCCGGGACTAGTAGCAGATACGCAGTATTTT.

This sequence joins TRBV5-1 and TRBJ2-7; D gene uncertain. Germline V gives CDR1 SGHRS, CDR2 YFSETQ. V shed 1 base and J shed 3 bases, with 11 bases lying between them. The CDR3 sequence is 14 residues long. This CDR3 reads CASSLFSRFYEQYF. CDR3 coding DNA: TGCGCCAGCAGCTTGTTTTCACGGTTCTACGAGCAGTACTTC.

This clonotype was observed a few times. This chain connects TRBV3-1 to TRBJ1-2; a possible D gene is TRBD1 (6 bases). CDR1 and CDR2 from the germline V gene are LGHDT and YNNKEL (reference sequence). Trimming took 1 base from V and 8 from J, leaving 11 bases between them. This CDR3 contains 13 residues. CDR3 in amino acids: CASSQVQGYGYTF. The DNA for the CDR3 is TGTGCCAGCAGCCAAGTACAGGGATACGGCTACACCTTC.

This clonotype was seen ten or more times. The chain carries TRBV9 and TRBJ1-6, with D uncertain. The CDR3 length is 12 residues. CDR1 is SGDLS and CDR2 is YYNGEE in the germline V gene. The ends were cut back, 2 bases at V and 7 bases at J, with 4 bases in the middle. Here the CDR3 reads CASSVSNSPLHF. The CDR3 coding sequence is TGTGCCAGCAGCGTGAGCAATTCACCCCTCCACTTT. The complete variable domain, with remaining parts taken from reference TRBV9 and TRBJ1-6, reads DSGVTQTPKHLITATGQRVTLRCSPRSGDLSVYWYQQSLDQGLQFLIQYYNGEERAKGNILERFSAQQFPDLHSELNLSSLELGDSALYFCASSVSNSPLHFGNGTRLTVT.

This clonotype was seen repeatedly, ten times or more. CDR3 amino acids: CASSQERTGGNTEAFF. CDR3 nucleotides: TGCGCCAGCAGCCAAGAACGGACAGGGGGTAACACTGAAGCTTTCTTT. The chain uses TRBV4-1 and TRBJ1-1; 10 nucleotides match TRBD1. Per the germline V gene, CDR1 is MGHRA and CDR2 is YSYEKL. V was clipped by 0 bases and J by 2 bases; unmatched bases: 3. The CDR3 contains 16 residues.